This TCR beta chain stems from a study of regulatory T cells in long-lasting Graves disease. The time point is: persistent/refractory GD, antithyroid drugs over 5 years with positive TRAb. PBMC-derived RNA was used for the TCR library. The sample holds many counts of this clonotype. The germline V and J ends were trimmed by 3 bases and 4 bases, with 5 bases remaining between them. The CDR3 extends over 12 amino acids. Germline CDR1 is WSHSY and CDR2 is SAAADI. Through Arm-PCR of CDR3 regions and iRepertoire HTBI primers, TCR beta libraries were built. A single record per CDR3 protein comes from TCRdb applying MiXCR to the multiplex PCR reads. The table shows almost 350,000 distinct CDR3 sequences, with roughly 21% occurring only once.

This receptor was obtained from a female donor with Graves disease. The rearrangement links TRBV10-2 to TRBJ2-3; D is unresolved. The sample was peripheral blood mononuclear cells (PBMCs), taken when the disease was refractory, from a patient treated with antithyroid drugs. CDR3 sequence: CASSEDPDTQYF. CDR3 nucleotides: TGCGCCAGCAGTGAAGACCCAGATACGCAGTATTTT.